These 14 T cell receptor beta chains came from one sample sequenced in a study of blood T cell repertoires in COVID-19. The protocol was immunoSEQ multiplex PCR, while the TCRdb copy is restricted to in-frame clones and leaves out a portion. The data hold about 130,000 clones, with 60% to 85% observed a single time. The sample consisted of peripheral blood. The receptors were sampled from a man older than 75 with acute or convalescent COVID-19.

The CDR3 DNA reads as TGCGCCAGCAGCCTACGTGGAAGCGGGGGGGCAGAGACCCAGTACTTC. This gives the protein CASSLRGSGGAETQYF. The chain links TRBV5-1 to TRBJ2-5; 10 nucleotides line up with TRBD2. The CDR3 is made up of 16 amino acids. Germline V lookup: CDR1 SGHRS, CDR2 YFSETQ. Trimming cost V 4 bases and J 4 bases; bases outside gene matches: 10. Using reference TRBV5-1 and TRBJ2-5 for the parts outside the CDR3, the full variable domain is KAGVTQTPRYLIKTRGQQVTLSCSPISGHRSVSWYQQTPGQGLQFLFEYFSETQRNKGNFPGRFSGRQFSNSRSEMNVSTLELGDSALYLCASSLRGSGGAETQYFGPGTRLLVL.

In regard to this clone: The sample holds other DNA sequences that translate to the same CDR3. The rearrangement uses TRBV5-1 and TRBJ2-2; weak D call: TRBD1 (6 bases). The CDR3 runs 15 residues. CDR1 is SGHRS and CDR2 is YFSETQ in the germline V gene. Trimming left V 0 bases short and J 4 bases short, with 10 bases between. CDR3 protein: CASSLAQGGTGELFF. The DNA of the CDR3 is TGCGCCAGCAGCTTGGCACAGGGCGGCACCGGGGAGCTGTTTTTT.

The chain combines TRBV18 with TRBJ2-6; unclear D gene. Trimming took off 2 bases at V and 2 bases at J, with 4 bases between the two ends. Germline V gives CDR1 KGHSH, CDR2 LQKENI. The CDR3 runs to 14 residues. CDR3 sequence: CASSPIAGANVLTF. The CDR3 nucleotides read TGTGCCAGCTCACCAATCGCTGGGGCCAACGTCCTGACTTTC.

This clone was picked up a small number of times. The CDR3 is CAIWTGNISPLHF. The DNA of the CDR3 is TGTGCCATCTGGACAGGGAATATTTCACCCCTCCACTTT. This sequence joins TRBV10-3 and TRBJ1-6; 8 bases align to TRBD1. The length of the CDR3 is 13 residues. Trimming at V came to 8 bases and at J to 9 bases, leaving 6 bases not matched to a gene. Germline V gene lookup returns CDR1 ENHRY and CDR2 SYGVKD.

This clone has just a few counts. The rearrangement links TRBV9 to TRBJ2-3; 9 positions agree with TRBD2. CDR1 is SGDLS, CDR2 YYNGEE, per germline. V lost 0 bases and J lost 2; bases outside the gene matches: 7. This CDR3 is built from 17 residues. CDR3 in amino acids: CASSVAPSGAVTDTQYF. Here the CDR3 DNA reads TGTGCCAGCAGCGTAGCCCCTAGCGGGGCGGTCACAGATACGCAGTATTTT.

The chain couples TRBV12-3 or TRBV12-4 to TRBJ1-2; unclear D gene. The germline V and J ends were trimmed by 3 bases and 5 bases, with 10 bases remaining between them. CDR3 size: 13 residues. CDR3: CASSLIPEYGYTF. Written as DNA, the CDR3 is TGTGCCAGCAGTTTGATCCCCGAGTATGGCTACACCTTC.

The V gene is TRBV11-1, the J gene TRBJ2-7; D might be TRBD1 (6 bases). Trimming left V 3 bases short and J 6 bases short, with 12 bases between. The CDR3 is 13 amino acids. The germline V gene encodes CDR1 SGHAT and CDR2 FQDESV (reference sequence). The CDR3 protein is CASSLAGVSEQYF. CDR3 nucleotide sequence: TGTGCCAGCAGCTTGGCAGGGGTTTCCGAGCAGTACTTC.

This clone was observed a single time. The V gene is TRBV7-8, the J gene TRBJ2-1; 7 bases are a match to TRBD1. The CDR3 loop spans 16 amino acids. V lost 1 base to trimming and J lost 2 bases; unmatched junction nucleotides: 5. Germline V CDR1 and CDR2: SGHVS, FQNEAQ. CDR3 region: CASSLDGTVTYNEQFF. As DNA, the CDR3 is TGTGCCAGCAGCTTAGACGGGACAGTTACCTACAATGAGCAGTTCTTC.

J is TRBJ2-1 and V is TRBV9; 7 bases match TRBD2. The germline CDR1 and CDR2 sequences are SGDLS and YYNGEE. The CDR3 spans 12 residues. V was clipped by 7 bases and J by 8 bases; unmatched bases: 6. CDR3 residues: CASGHAGDEQFF. The CDR3 bases are TGTGCCAGCGGACACGCGGGGGATGAGCAGTTCTTC.

V and J are TRBV7-2 and TRBJ1-6; 9 bases are a match to TRBD1. V gave up 1 base and J gave up 10 bases; unmatched junction bases: 8. In germline, CDR1 is SGHTA, CDR2 FQGNSA. The CDR3 totals 16 residues. DNA of the CDR3: TGTGCCAGCAGCTTAGTGCCGGGACAGGGTGGGTCACCCCTCCACTTT. This sequence encodes CASSLVPGQGGSPLHF. The full variable domain, rest sourced from reference TRBV7-2 and TRBJ1-6, is GAGVSQSPSNKVTEKGKDVELRCDPISGHTALYWYRQSLGQGLEFLIYFQGNSAPDKSGLPSDRFSAERTGGSVSTLTIQRTQQEDSAVYLCASSLVPGQGGSPLHFGNGTRLTVT.

J is TRBJ1-4 and V is TRBV27; 8 bases match TRBD1. V gave up 5 bases and J gave up 10 bases; unmatched junction bases: 9. Germline loops: CDR1 MNHEY, CDR2 SMNVEV (reference sequence). The CDR3 runs 14 residues. The DNA for the CDR3 is TGTGCCAGCAGTCTCCAGGGGGCTCTTGGAAAACTGTTTTTT. Translating gives CASSLQGALGKLFF.

The chain has TRBV30 and TRBJ2-3; D possibly corresponds to TRBD2 (7 bases). The CDR3 loop spans 11 amino acids. Trimming took 7 bases from V and 8 from J, leaving 13 bases between them. Looked up from germline, CDR1 is GTSNPN and CDR2 is SVGIG (reference sequence). CDR3 sequence reads: CALGGPGTQYF. DNA for the CDR3: TGTGCCTTGGGGGGGCCGGGTACGCAGTATTTT.

This clone was counted only a few times. The V and J genes are TRBV11-2 and TRBJ2-5; TRBD2 matches at 14 bases. The CDR3 has 20 amino acids. Looked up from germline, CDR1 is SGHAT and CDR2 is FQNNGV. V lost 0 bases to trimming and J lost 1 base; unmatched junction nucleotides: 10. CDR3 DNA sequence: TGTGCCAGCAGCTTAGATCGGTCGTGGGGGACTAGCGGGGGCCAAGAGACCCAGTACTTC. Translation gives CASSLDRSWGTSGGQETQYF.

CDR3 region: CARDFGLTNTEAFF. CDR3 coding DNA: TGTGCCAGGGATTTTGGACTTACGAACACTGAAGCTTTCTTT. This chain connects TRBV21-1 to TRBJ1-1. TRBV21-1 is a pseudogene. The CDR3 has 14 amino acids.